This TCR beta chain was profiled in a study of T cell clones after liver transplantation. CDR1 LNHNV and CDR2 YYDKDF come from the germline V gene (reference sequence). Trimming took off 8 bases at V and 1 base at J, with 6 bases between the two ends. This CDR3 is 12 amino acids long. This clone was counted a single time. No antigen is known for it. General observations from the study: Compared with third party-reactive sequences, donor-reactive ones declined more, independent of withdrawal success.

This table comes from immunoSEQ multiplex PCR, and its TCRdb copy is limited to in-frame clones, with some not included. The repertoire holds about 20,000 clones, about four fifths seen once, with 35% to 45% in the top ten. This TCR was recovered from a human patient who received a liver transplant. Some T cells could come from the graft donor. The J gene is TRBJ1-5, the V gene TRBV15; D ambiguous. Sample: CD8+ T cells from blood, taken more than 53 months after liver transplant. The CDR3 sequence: CATAESNQPQHF. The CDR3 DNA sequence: TGTGCCACCGCGGAGAGCAATCAGCCCCAGCATTTT.